The 4 T cell receptor beta chains reported below all come from one sample, sequenced in a study of OX40 agonist ivuxolimab in advanced cancers. Measured with immunoSEQ multiplex PCR; TCRdb has only the in-frame clones, and not every one. The profile covers tens of thousands of clones, with more than 75% appearing a single time and nearly 35% taken by the ten largest. The material sequenced was CD4+ or CD8+ T cells sorted from blood, taken in a trial of the OX40 agonist ivuxolimab. These receptors originate from an adult with an advanced solid tumor such as melanoma, head and neck, liver or kidney cancer.

The chain carries TRBV11-3 and TRBJ2-1, with a possible D match to TRBD2 (5 bases). Germline values: CDR1 SGHNT, CDR2 YENEEA. Between the trimmed V and J ends, which lost 3 bases and 8 bases, there was a span of 8 bases. This CDR3 has 12 amino acids. CDR3 DNA sequence: TGTGCCAGCAGCTTGCGGGCAGATGAGCAGTTCTTC. Translation: CASSLRADEQFF.

V and J are TRBV28 and TRBJ2-2; D call uncertain. Looked up from germline, CDR1 is MDHEN and CDR2 is SYDVKM. This CDR3 spans 14 amino acids. V lost 6 bases to trimming and J lost 1 base, with 9 bases between them. CDR3 bases: TGTGCCAGCAGGCCAGTAGGGAACACCGGGGAGCTGTTTTTT. Its protein product is CASRPVGNTGELFF.

This chain uses TRBV4-1 with TRBJ2-7; D gene uncertain. Germline V gene data show CDR1 as MGHRA and CDR2 as YSYEKL. The CDR3 loop spans 15 amino acids. Trimming took 0 bases from V and 4 from J, leaving 13 bases between them. The CDR3 reads CASSQDEIRPYEQYF. DNA of the CDR3: TGCGCCAGCAGCCAAGACGAGATTCGGCCGTACGAGCAGTACTTC.

V usage is TRBV9 and J usage is TRBJ2-5; 9 nucleotides match TRBD2. The J call may be faulty, since TRBJ2-7 better matches the DNA end. CDR3 length: 12 residues. Germline-derived CDR1 and CDR2 are SGDLS and YYNGEE. In DNA form, the CDR3 reads TGTGCCAGCTCAGGACTAGCGTCCGAGCAGTACTTC. Protein: CASSGLASEQYF.